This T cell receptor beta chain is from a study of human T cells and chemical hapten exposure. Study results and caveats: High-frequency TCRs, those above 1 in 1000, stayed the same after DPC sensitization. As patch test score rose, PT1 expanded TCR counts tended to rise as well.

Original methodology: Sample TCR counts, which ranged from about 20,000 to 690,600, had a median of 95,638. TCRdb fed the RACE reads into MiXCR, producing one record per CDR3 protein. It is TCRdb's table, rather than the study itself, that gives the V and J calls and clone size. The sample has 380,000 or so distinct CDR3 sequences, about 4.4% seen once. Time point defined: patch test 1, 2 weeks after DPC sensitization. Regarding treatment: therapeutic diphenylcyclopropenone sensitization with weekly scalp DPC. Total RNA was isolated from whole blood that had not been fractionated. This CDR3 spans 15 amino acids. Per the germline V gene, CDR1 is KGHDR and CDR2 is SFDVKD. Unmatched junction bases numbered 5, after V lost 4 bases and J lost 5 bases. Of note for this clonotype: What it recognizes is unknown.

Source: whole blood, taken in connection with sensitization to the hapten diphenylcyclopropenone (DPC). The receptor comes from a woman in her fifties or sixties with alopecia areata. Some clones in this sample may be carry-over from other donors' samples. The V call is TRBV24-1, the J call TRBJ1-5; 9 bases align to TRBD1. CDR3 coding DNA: TGTGCCACCAGTGACACGGGACAGGGCTATCAGCCCCAGCATTTT. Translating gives CATSDTGQGYQPQHF.